The clone carrying this T cell receptor beta chain was observed a handful of times. Its cognate antigen is unknown. The sort gate was single viable CD3+CD4+CD8-CD45RO+ cells for memory CD4+ T cells. CMV serostatus came from serum IgG against pp150, pp28, p38, p52. The data belong to a study of memory CD4+ T cells and cytomegalovirus serostatus. Study-level information: Of the healthy Belgian adults, 8 to 10 were CMV seropositive and 24 seronegative.

The table came from immunoSEQ multiplex PCR; TCRdb's copy has only in-frame clones and leaves some out. The sample includes tens of thousands of clones, about four fifths seen only once; the top ten take 0.65% to 0.85%. Points from the study as a whole: CD4+ memory repertoires contained 67 of 164 reported CMV TCRbeta sequences. The CMV-associated TCR signature appears largely within the CD4+ memory repertoire.

The CDR3 runs to 11 residues. The origin of this receptor is an adult in good health and CMV-seronegative. The chain has TRBV21-1 and TRBJ2-4; TRBD1, the table's D call, lacks a check against the DNA. TRBV21-1 constitutes a pseudogene. The specimen was memory CD4+ T cells from blood. The CDR3 bases are TGTGCCAGCAGCAAAGTGGGCTCTCAGTACTTC. Protein product: CASSKVGSQYF.